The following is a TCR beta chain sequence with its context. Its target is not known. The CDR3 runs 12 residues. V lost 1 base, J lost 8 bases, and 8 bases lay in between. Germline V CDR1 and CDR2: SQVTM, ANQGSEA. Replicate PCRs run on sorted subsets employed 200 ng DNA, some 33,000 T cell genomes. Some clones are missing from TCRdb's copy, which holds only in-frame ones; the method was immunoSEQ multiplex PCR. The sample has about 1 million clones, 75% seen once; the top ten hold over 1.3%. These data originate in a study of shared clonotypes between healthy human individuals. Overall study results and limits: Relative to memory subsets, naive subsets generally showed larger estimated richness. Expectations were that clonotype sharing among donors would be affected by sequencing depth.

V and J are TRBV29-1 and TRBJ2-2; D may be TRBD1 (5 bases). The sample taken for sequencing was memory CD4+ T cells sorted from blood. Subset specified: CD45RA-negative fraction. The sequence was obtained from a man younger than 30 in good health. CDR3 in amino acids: CSVEGQGGELFF. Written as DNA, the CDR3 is TGCAGCGTTGAAGGGCAGGGAGGGGAGCTGTTTTTT.